This T cell receptor beta chain came from a study of blood T cell repertoires in COVID-19. The wider study: Sites across the United States, Italy and Spain contributed samples from acute and convalescent COVID-19. PBMCs, B-cell-depleted T cells, or T cells were the source of the cDNA or gDNA that made up the material.

This CDR3 contains 15 residues. Trimming stripped 6 bases from V and 6 bases from J, with 19 bases between. Germline V CDR1 and CDR2: MDHEN, SYDVKM. In the original analysis: Amplifying reference gene primers gave estimates of nucleated cell counts. Assay used: immunoSEQ multiplex PCR; TCRdb lists only in-frame clones, some missing. V, J and clone size derive from that table, while D and trimming were established from the DNA sequence. Of about 180,000 clones in the sample, over 75% were seen once. The chain links TRBV28 to TRBJ2-3; perhaps TRBD2 as D (5 bases). This clonotype originated in a man aged 60 to 75 with acute or convalescent COVID-19. Sequencing used peripheral blood. The CDR3 sequence: CASSLPGSRADTQYF. CDR3 coding DNA: TGTGCCAGCAGCCTACCGGGATCAAGGGCGGATACGCAGTATTTT.